These 28 T cell receptor beta chains share one sample of origin, sequenced in a study of blood T cell repertoires in COVID-19. The protocol was immunoSEQ multiplex PCR, while the TCRdb copy is restricted to in-frame clones and leaves out a portion. Of about 160,000 clones in the sample, approximately 86% were seen once. Sequencing was performed on peripheral blood. Receptor source: a man aged 70-80 years with acute or convalescent COVID-19.

The CDR3 protein is CASSVAASGNTGELFF. The CDR3 nucleotides are TGTGCCAGCAGCGTAGCTGCTAGCGGGAACACCGGGGAGCTGTTTTTT. J is TRBJ2-2 and V is TRBV9; 7 positions agree with TRBD2. The CDR3 is 16 residues long. Germline CDR1 SGDLS, CDR2 YYNGEE. With V trimmed by 0 bases and J by 1 base, 3 bases remained unmatched.

The genes are TRBV21-1 and TRBJ2-5; the table's TRBD1 call for D was not verified on the DNA. TRBV21-1 is termed a pseudogene. This CDR3 contains 17 residues. This chain's CDR3 is CASSKSGQNQYQETQYF. The CDR3 DNA is TGTGCCAGCAGCAAAAGTGGGCAGAACCAGTACCAAGAGACCCAGTACTTC.

This chain joins TRBV9 and TRBJ2-1; 8 nucleotides agree with TRBD2. The CDR3 is made up of 15 amino acids. Germline V lookup: CDR1 SGDLS, CDR2 YYNGEE. The J segment lost 4 bases and the V segment lost 2 bases, leaving 5 bases of the junction unmatched. The CDR3 region is CASSVREGIYNEQFF. The CDR3 bases are TGTGCCAGCAGCGTTCGGGAGGGGATTTACAATGAGCAGTTCTTC.

The genes are TRBV18 and TRBJ2-1, with 7 nucleotides matching TRBD2. Germline V CDR1 and CDR2: KGHSH, LQKENI. This CDR3 comprises 15 residues. The J segment lost 7 bases and the V segment lost 4 bases, leaving 10 bases of the junction unmatched. The CDR3 is CASSRETSFKNEQFF. The CDR3 DNA is TGTGCCAGCTCACGGGAGACTAGCTTCAAGAATGAGCAGTTCTTC.

The rearrangement links TRBV28 to TRBJ2-1, with TRBD1 identical over 12 bases. This CDR3 comprises 16 residues. Germline CDR1 is MDHEN and CDR2 is SYDVKM. Trimming at V came to 6 bases and at J to 7 bases, leaving 10 bases not matched to a gene. The CDR3 DNA reads as TGTGCCAGCAGCCGATCCGGGACAGGGGGCCATAATGAGCAGTTCTTC. As protein: CASSRSGTGGHNEQFF.

The rearrangement links TRBV6-2 or TRBV6-3 to TRBJ2-2; 12 nucleotides match TRBD2. V trimming: 5 bases; J trimming: 7 bases; junction bases outside the gene matches: 2. This CDR3 contains 14 residues. Per the germline V gene, CDR1 is MNHEY and CDR2 is SVGEGT. The DNA of the CDR3 is TGTGCCAGCAGTAGACTAGCGGGAGTCGGGGAGCTGTTTTTT. Translation gives CASSRLAGVGELFF.

The V and J genes are TRBV6-6 and TRBJ2-7; 13 bases fit TRBD2. The CDR3 consists of 13 residues. V was clipped by 6 bases and J by 6 bases; unmatched bases: 2. CDR1 is MNHNY, CDR2 SVGAGI, per germline (reference sequence). This chain's CDR3 is CASSRTSGGEQYF. In DNA, the CDR3 is TGTGCCAGCAGCAGGACTAGCGGGGGCGAGCAGTACTTC.

The chain couples TRBV14 to TRBJ2-5; 13 bases are a match to TRBD2. The V gene's germline CDR1 is SGHDN and CDR2 FVKESK. V trimming: 1 base; J trimming: 5 bases; junction bases outside the gene matches: 4. There are 16 residues in the CDR3. CDR3 residues: CASSQGTSGSRETQYF. In nucleotides, the CDR3 is TGTGCCAGCAGCCAAGGGACTAGCGGGAGTAGGGAGACCCAGTACTTC.

This clone turned up a few times. This chain joins TRBV19 and TRBJ1-2; TRBD1 agrees at 9 bases. J lost 4 bases, V lost 5 bases, and 8 bases had no gene match. The germline CDR1 and CDR2 sequences are LNHDA and SQIVND (reference sequence). This CDR3 has 15 amino acids. CDR3 loop: CASSPRTGDAYGYTF. CDR3 nucleotides: TGTGCCAGTAGTCCTCGGACAGGGGACGCCTATGGCTACACCTTC.

This clone was counted once. The chain couples TRBV19 to TRBJ2-4; tentatively, D is TRBD1 (8 bases). The CDR3 covers 17 residues. Germline CDR1 and CDR2: LNHDA and SQIVND (reference sequence). The ends were cut back, 5 bases at V and 6 bases at J, with 23 bases in the middle. The CDR3 here is CASSGQGGGGRINIQYF. As DNA, the CDR3 is TGTGCCAGTAGTGGACAGGGCGGGGGAGGGAGGATAAACATTCAGTACTTC.

There are a few counts of this clone. The chain couples TRBV30 to TRBJ1-1; 7 bases line up with TRBD1. This CDR3 region has 14 residues. CDR1 is GTSNPN, CDR2 SVGIG, per germline (reference sequence). J gave up 1 base and V 2 bases, and 4 bases lay outside the gene matches. Here the CDR3 reads CAWSFWTGNTEAFF. The CDR3 DNA sequence: TGTGCCTGGAGTTTTTGGACAGGGAACACTGAAGCTTTCTTT.

This clone came up a few times. The chain employs TRBV7-9 and TRBJ1-2, with D perhaps matching TRBD1 (5 bases). Germline lookup yields CDR1 SEHNR and CDR2 FQNEAQ (reference sequence). This CDR3 has 14 residues. V dropped 5 bases and J dropped 2 bases, with 12 bases sitting between them. The CDR3 coding sequence is TGTGCCAGCAGCCCCTCCGACAGAAACTATGGCTACACCTTC. Its protein product is CASSPSDRNYGYTF. Variable domain in full (rest from reference TRBV7-9 and TRBJ1-2): DTGVSQNPRHKITKRGQNVTFRCDPISEHNRLYWYRQTLGQGPEFLTYFQNEAQLEKSRLLSDRFSAERPKGSFSTLEIQRTEQGDSAMYLCASSPSDRNYGYTFGSGTRLTVV.

V and J are TRBV2 and TRBJ2-1; 11 bases line up with TRBD1. The CDR3 sequence is 18 residues long. V was pared by 5 bases and J by 0 bases, with 9 bases of the junction left unmatched. CDR1 and CDR2 (germline): SNHLY, FYNNEI. CDR3 nucleotide sequence: TGTGCCAGCAGTACGGACAGGGGGCTAGGGAGCTCCTACAATGAGCAGTTCTTC. This encodes CASSTDRGLGSSYNEQFF.

The sample holds a few counts of this clone. The CDR3 DNA follows: TGTGCCAGCAGCCTCTCTCTAGCGGGGATCACAGATACGCAGTATTTT. Protein product: CASSLSLAGITDTQYF. The chain uses TRBV7-9 and TRBJ2-3; TRBD2 matches 9 bases. V dropped 5 bases and J dropped 2; count of bases not matched to a gene: 8. The CDR3 contains 16 residues. Germline V gene sequence: CDR1 SEHNR, CDR2 FQNEAQ (reference sequence). Looking up the rest from reference TRBV7-9 and TRBJ2-3 gives the full variable domain: DTGVSQNPRHKITKRGQNVTFRCDPISEHNRLYWYRQTLGQGPEFLTYFQNEAQLEKSRLLSDRFSAERPKGSFSTLEIQRTEQGDSAMYLCASSLSLAGITDTQYFGPGTRLTVL.

The chain combines TRBV7-2 with TRBJ1-2; perhaps TRBD1 as D (5 bases). The germline gives CDR1 SGHTA, CDR2 FQGNSA. V shed 1 base and J shed 2 bases, with 11 bases lying between them. The CDR3 is 15 amino acids. CDR3 in amino acids: CASSLVRGSNYGYTF. In nucleotides, the CDR3 is TGTGCCAGCAGCTTAGTTCGGGGGTCCAACTATGGCTACACCTTC.

The chain joins TRBV28 to TRBJ1-4; D call uncertain. The CDR3 is 12 amino acids. V lost 6 bases, J lost 8 bases, and 10 bases lay in between. CDR1 MDHEN and CDR2 SYDVKM come from the germline V gene. CDR3 DNA: TGTGCCAGCAGAGGACTAGAGGAAAAACTGTTTTTT. Amino acid sequence: CASRGLEEKLFF. Complete variable domain (other parts from reference TRBV28 and TRBJ1-4): DVKVTQSSRYLVKRTGEKVFLECVQDMDHENMFWYRQDPGLGLRLIYFSYDVKMKEKGDIPEGYSVSREKKERFSLILESASTNQTSMYLCASRGLEEKLFFGSGTQLSVL.

The chain links TRBV28 to TRBJ2-5; 8 bases agree with TRBD1. V lost 4 bases to trimming and J lost 4 bases; unmatched junction nucleotides: 5. The CDR3 extends over 14 amino acids. Germline CDR1 MDHEN, CDR2 SYDVKM. This CDR3 reads CASSSWTGPETQYF. CDR3 DNA: TGTGCCAGCAGTTCCTGGACAGGGCCAGAGACCCAGTACTTC. The full variable domain, rest sourced from reference TRBV28 and TRBJ2-5, is DVKVTQSSRYLVKRTGEKVFLECVQDMDHENMFWYRQDPGLGLRLIYFSYDVKMKEKGDIPEGYSVSREKKERFSLILESASTNQTSMYLCASSSWTGPETQYFGPGTRLLVL.

The chain recombines TRBV6-4 with TRBJ1-1; TRBD1 agrees at 8 bases. From germline, CDR1 is MRHNA and CDR2 SNTAGT. This CDR3 has 14 amino acids. The trim removed 6 bases at V and 1 base at J, leaving 4 bases unmatched. This CDR3 reads CASRGQGGNTEAFF. The CDR3 DNA follows: TGTGCCAGCAGAGGACAGGGTGGGAACACTGAAGCTTTCTTT.

The rearrangement links TRBV7-8 to TRBJ2-3; 7 nucleotides line up with TRBD2. V lost 7 bases to trimming and J lost 2 bases; unmatched junction nucleotides: 12. This CDR3 contains 16 residues. Germline V CDR1 and CDR2: SGHVS, FQNEAQ. Here the CDR3 DNA reads TGTGCCAGCACCCTAGAGAGGCGGGAGCCCACAGATACGCAGTATTTT. Translation gives CASTLERREPTDTQYF.

This chain links TRBV6-1 with TRBJ2-1, with 8 bases lining up with TRBD2. J lost 9 bases, V lost 3 bases, and 7 bases had no gene match. The length of the CDR3 is 14 residues. Germline CDR1 MNHNS, CDR2 SASEGT. CDR3 bases: TGTGCCAGCAGTGAGGTCGGGGGGGGAGGTGAGCAGTTCTTC. It translates to CASSEVGGGGEQFF.

This chain connects TRBV7-2 to TRBJ1-5; TRBD1 matches at 7 bases. V trimming: 1 base; J trimming: 3 bases; junction bases outside the gene matches: 3. Germline CDR1 and CDR2: SGHTA and FQGNSA. The CDR3 is 15 residues long. CDR3 residues: CASSLDDRANQPQHF. The CDR3 DNA follows: TGTGCCAGCAGCTTAGACGACAGGGCCAATCAGCCCCAGCATTTT. Complete variable domain (other parts from reference TRBV7-2 and TRBJ1-5): GAGVSQSPSNKVTEKGKDVELRCDPISGHTALYWYRQSLGQGLEFLIYFQGNSAPDKSGLPSDRFSAERTGGSVSTLTIQRTQQEDSAVYLCASSLDDRANQPQHFGDGTRLSIL.

V usage is TRBV5-5 and J usage is TRBJ1-2; TRBD1 matches 8 bases. V lost 2 bases, J lost 3 bases, and 6 bases stayed unmatched. CDR3 length: 15 residues. Germline V gives CDR1 SGHKS, CDR2 YYEKEE (reference sequence). This CDR3 is CASSLRTGYDYGYTF. In DNA form, the CDR3 reads TGTGCCAGCAGCTTACGGACAGGGTATGACTATGGCTACACCTTC.

This chain uses TRBV5-5 with TRBJ1-2; TRBD1 agrees at 7 bases. Germline assignment: CDR1 SGHKS and CDR2 YYEKEE (reference sequence). The CDR3 extends over 14 amino acids. The V and J ends lost 3 bases and 7 bases, in that order; junction bases with no gene match: 9. DNA of the CDR3: TGTGCCAGCAGCTCAGATTTACAGGGGTTTGGCTACACCTTC. Translation: CASSSDLQGFGYTF.

This clone was found once. The chain combines TRBV24-1 with TRBJ1-2, with D perhaps TRBD1 (5 bases). The CDR3 runs to 15 residues. Germline V gene lookup returns CDR1 KGHDR and CDR2 SFDVKD. V was pared by 4 bases and J by 1 base, with 12 bases between. CDR3 protein: CATSDTRAGNYGYTF. The CDR3 nucleotides are TGTGCCACCAGTGACACCAGGGCCGGTAACTATGGCTACACCTTC.

The chain's CDR3 is CASSPRLAGKVELFF. For the CDR3, the DNA is TGTGCCAGCAGCCCGAGACTAGCGGGAAAGGTGGAGCTGTTTTTT. The chain is built from TRBV3-1 (or the pseudogene TRBV3-2) and TRBJ2-2; 11 bases match TRBD2. This CDR3 contains 15 residues. CDR1 LGHDT and CDR2 YNNKEL come from the germline V gene (reference sequence). V was clipped by 4 bases and J by 10 bases; unmatched bases: 8.

This chain links TRBV5-1 with TRBJ2-3; TRBD2 agrees at 10 bases. The CDR3 consists of 16 residues. The V and J ends lost 1 base and 0 bases, in that order; junction bases with no gene match: 2. CDR1 and CDR2 (germline): SGHRS, YFSETQ. The CDR3 coding sequence is TGCGCCAGCAGCTTGCAACTAGCGGGGAGCACAGATACGCAGTATTTT. Protein product: CASSLQLAGSTDTQYF.

This chain joins TRBV5-1 and TRBJ1-2, with a possible D match to TRBD1 (6 bases). This CDR3 comprises 13 residues. Trimming left V 3 bases short and J 5 bases short, with 11 bases between. Germline CDR1 SGHRS, CDR2 YFSETQ. The CDR3 DNA is TGCGCCAGCAGCTCGAGGCAGGGGTATGGCTACACCTTC. As protein: CASSSRQGYGYTF. The whole variable domain, remainder taken from reference TRBV5-1 and TRBJ1-2, is KAGVTQTPRYLIKTRGQQVTLSCSPISGHRSVSWYQQTPGQGLQFLFEYFSETQRNKGNFPGRFSGRQFSNSRSEMNVSTLELGDSALYLCASSSRQGYGYTFGSGTRLTVV.

The chain recombines TRBV5-4 with TRBJ2-1, with 11 bases matching TRBD2. Looked up from germline, CDR1 is SGHNT and CDR2 is YYREEE (reference sequence). The CDR3 runs to 15 residues. V was clipped by 0 bases and J by 15 bases; unmatched bases: 11. The CDR3 reads CASSLAGLAGGDTFF. CDR3 bases: TGTGCCAGCAGCTTGGCGGGTCTAGCGGGGGGAGACACGTTCTTC.